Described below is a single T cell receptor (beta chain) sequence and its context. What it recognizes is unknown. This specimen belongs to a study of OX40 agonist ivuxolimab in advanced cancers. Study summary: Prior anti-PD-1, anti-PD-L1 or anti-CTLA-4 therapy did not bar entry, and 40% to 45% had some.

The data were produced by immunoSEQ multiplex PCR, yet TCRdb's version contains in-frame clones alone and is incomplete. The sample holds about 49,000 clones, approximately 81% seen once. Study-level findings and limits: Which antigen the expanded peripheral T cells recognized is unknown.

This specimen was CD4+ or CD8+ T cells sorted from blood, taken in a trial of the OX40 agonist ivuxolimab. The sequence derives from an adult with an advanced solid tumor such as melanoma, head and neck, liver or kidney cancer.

DNA of the CDR3: TGTGCCAGCAGCGTGGAGGGCTCACCCCTCCACTTT. Amino acid sequence: CASSVEGSPLHF. The rearrangement links TRBV9 to TRBJ1-6; D call uncertain. The CDR3 runs 12 residues. The V end lost 2 bases, the J end lost 10 bases, and 7 bases lay between the germline ends. CDR1 is SGDLS and CDR2 is YYNGEE in the germline V gene.